This T cell receptor (beta chain) was identified in a study of blood T cell repertoires in COVID-19. The wider study: The United States, Italy and Spain supplied acute and convalescent COVID-19 samples.

Per the germline V gene, CDR1 is LNHDA and CDR2 is SQIVND (reference sequence). The CDR3 totals 15 residues. Trimming cost V 1 base and J 1 base; bases outside gene matches: 2. Only in-frame clones appear in the TCRdb table, and some are missing; sequencing was by immunoSEQ multiplex PCR. The repertoire holds 50,000 to 80,000 clones, with approximately 80% as singletons. This receptor was identified in a woman aged 55-69 years with acute or convalescent COVID-19. Sequencing was done on a sample of peripheral blood. The rearrangement joins TRBV19 to TRBJ2-3; TRBD2 aligns across 7 bases. Written as DNA, the CDR3 is TGTGCCAGTAGTATAGGGAGCGGGGGCACAGATACGCAGTATTTT. Encoded protein: CASSIGSGGTDTQYF.